A single sample gave rise to the 22 T cell receptor beta chains below, sequenced in a study of blood T cell repertoires in COVID-19. Sequencing used immunoSEQ multiplex PCR; TCRdb keeps in-frame clones, though not all of them. The sample has 250,000 or so clones, about nine tenths seen once. Sequencing was done on a sample of peripheral blood. The receptors come from a woman in her twenties or thirties with COVID-19, enrolled during active disease.

The V gene is TRBV28, the J gene TRBJ1-5; 8 bases map to TRBD1. Trimming removed 6 bases from V and 4 bases from J; junction bases left unmatched: 8. The CDR3 is 15 amino acids. The germline CDR1 and CDR2 sequences are MDHEN and SYDVKM. The CDR3 DNA reads TGTGCCAGCAGGTTTGACAGGGGAGGGAATCAGCCCCAGCATTTT. It translates to CASRFDRGGNQPQHF. Looking up the rest from reference TRBV28 and TRBJ1-5 gives the full variable domain: DVKVTQSSRYLVKRTGEKVFLECVQDMDHENMFWYRQDPGLGLRLIYFSYDVKMKEKGDIPEGYSVSREKKERFSLILESASTNQTSMYLCASRFDRGGNQPQHFGDGTRLSIL.

CDR3 amino acids: CASSVTGVNTGELFF. CDR3 DNA: TGTGCCAGCAGCGTTACAGGGGTGAACACCGGGGAGCTGTTTTTT. This chain connects TRBV9 to TRBJ2-2; 7 bases are shared with TRBD1. This CDR3 spans 15 amino acids. V lost 2 bases and J lost 1; bases outside the gene matches: 2. Germline V CDR1 and CDR2: SGDLS, YYNGEE.

The chain has TRBV4-3 and TRBJ2-3; D is unresolved. Deletions cut 0 bases from V and 1 base from J, with 8 bases between. Looked up from germline, CDR1 is LGHNA and CDR2 is YSLEER. The CDR3 is 15 residues long. The CDR3 loop is CASSQELRRTDTQYF. As DNA, the CDR3 is TGCGCCAGCAGCCAAGAATTGCGGCGCACAGATACGCAGTATTTT.

The V and J genes are TRBV28 and TRBJ1-5; 9 bases line up with TRBD1. The length of the CDR3 is 14 residues. The J segment lost 6 bases and the V segment lost 4 bases, leaving 4 bases of the junction unmatched. CDR1 and CDR2 (germline): MDHEN, SYDVKM. As DNA, the CDR3 is TGTGCCAGCAGTTACAGGGGGCTGGTTCAGCCCCAGCATTTT. Translating gives CASSYRGLVQPQHF.

J is TRBJ2-5 and V is TRBV3-1 (or the pseudogene TRBV3-2); D possibly corresponds to TRBD2 (6 bases). This CDR3 comprises 17 residues. Per the germline V gene, CDR1 is LGHDT and CDR2 is YNNKEL (reference sequence). V was shortened by 3 bases and J by 0 bases, with 17 bases between the two germline ends. CDR3 loop: CASSQEGPASYQETQYF. The DNA for the CDR3 is TGTGCCAGCAGCCAGGAGGGGCCAGCTTCGTACCAAGAGACCCAGTACTTC.

The chain has TRBV7-2 and TRBJ2-1; 10 bases match TRBD2. The V gene's germline CDR1 is SGHTA and CDR2 FQGNSA. There are 17 residues in the CDR3. Losses at the gene ends were 0 bases for V and 6 bases for J; bases not matched to a gene: 8. CDR3 region: CASSLARAGGPGNEQFF. CDR3 DNA: TGTGCCAGCAGCTTAGCCCGAGCGGGGGGGCCGGGCAATGAGCAGTTCTTC.

The V and J genes are TRBV5-1 and TRBJ2-5, with TRBD2 identical over 9 bases. Germline V gives CDR1 SGHRS, CDR2 YFSETQ. V lost 0 bases, J lost 5 bases, and 8 bases stayed unmatched. CDR3 size: 16 residues. The CDR3 nucleotides read TGCGCCAGCAGCTTGGCCGGCGGGGGGGCCGAGGAGACCCAGTACTTC. Translated: CASSLAGGGAEETQYF.

This clone was counted a single time. In DNA form, the CDR3 reads TGTGCCAGCAGTCCTCTTGGGGCCGGGACAGATACGCAGTATTTT. Protein product: CASSPLGAGTDTQYF. This chain connects TRBV27 to TRBJ2-3; D may be TRBD1 (5 bases). CDR3 length: 15 residues. V lost 5 bases and J 3 bases, leaving 15 bases between the germline ends. CDR1 and CDR2 (germline): MNHEY, SMNVEV (reference sequence).

The chain's CDR3 is CASSSRGIWVDTQYF. Here the CDR3 DNA reads TGTGCCAGCAGTTCTAGGGGAATTTGGGTTGATACGCAGTATTTT. The chain has TRBV27 and TRBJ2-3; tentatively, D is TRBD1 (5 bases). This CDR3 comprises 15 residues. The V and J ends lost 4 bases and 6 bases respectively, with 17 bases between them. Per germline, CDR1 MNHEY and CDR2 SMNVEV (reference sequence).

V gene TRBV4-3 combines with J gene TRBJ2-5; 9 positions agree with TRBD2. This CDR3 has 17 amino acids. CDR1 is LGHNA, CDR2 YSLEER, per germline. V was clipped by 0 bases and J by 5 bases; unmatched bases: 10. In nucleotides, the CDR3 is TGCGCCAGCAGCCAAGAAGCTGGCGGGAGGGCCGGGGAGACCCAGTACTTC. Encoded protein: CASSQEAGGRAGETQYF.

The chain couples TRBV9 to TRBJ2-2, with D hard to call. The CDR3 sequence is 15 residues long. V was pared by 2 bases and J by 4 bases, with 12 bases between. Per germline, CDR1 SGDLS and CDR2 YYNGEE. DNA of the CDR3: TGTGCCAGCAGCGTTGCTGAGCCGATCACCGGGGAGCTGTTTTTT. Protein sequence: CASSVAEPITGELFF.

The chain employs TRBV6-5 and TRBJ1-1, with a tentative D call TRBD1 (6 bases). Trimming took 6 bases from V and 11 from J, leaving 19 bases between them. Germline V lookup: CDR1 MNHEY, CDR2 SVGAGI. This CDR3 is 13 amino acids long. The CDR3: CASRPSRGRGAFF. CDR3 bases: TGTGCCAGCAGGCCTTCCCGGGGGAGGGGGGCTTTCTTT.

The chain has TRBV4-3 and TRBJ2-1, with D possibly TRBD2 on 6 matching bases. The V and J ends lost 4 bases and 12 bases respectively, with 31 bases between them. The CDR3 loop spans 18 amino acids. The V gene's germline CDR1 is LGHNA and CDR2 YSLEER. CDR3 sequence: CASSLHGITGSGRGLQFF. CDR3 DNA sequence: TGCGCCAGCAGCCTCCACGGGATTACCGGGAGCGGGCGGGGTTTGCAGTTCTTC.

The genes are TRBV18 and TRBJ2-5; D call uncertain. This CDR3 region has 14 residues. CDR1 KGHSH and CDR2 LQKENI come from the germline V gene. V lost 3 bases and J 2 bases, leaving 10 bases between the germline ends. The CDR3 DNA sequence: TGTGCCAGCTCACCGGGTTCGGGTCAAGAGACCCAGTACTTC. Its protein product is CASSPGSGQETQYF. The full variable domain, rest sourced from reference TRBV18 and TRBJ2-5, is NAGVMQNPRHLVRRRGQEARLRCSPMKGHSHVYWYRQLPEEGLKFMVYLQKENIIDESGMPKERFSAEFPKEGPSILRIQQVVRGDSAAYFCASSPGSGQETQYFGPGTRLLVL.

The chain is built from TRBV7-2 and TRBJ2-6; 7 bases line up with TRBD2. From germline, CDR1 is SGHTA and CDR2 FQGNSA. Germline trimming cut 1 base from V and 2 bases from J; bases unmatched to any gene: 8. This CDR3 has 18 amino acids. In DNA form, the CDR3 reads TGTGCCAGCAGCTTAGTAGCGGGTAAACTAGCTGGGGCCAACGTCCTGACTTTC. This translates into CASSLVAGKLAGANVLTF.

This chain links TRBV6-2 or TRBV6-3 with TRBJ1-5; D is perhaps TRBD1 (6 bases). Germline V gene sequence: CDR1 MNHEY, CDR2 SVGEGT. This CDR3 has 16 amino acids. The V end lost 5 bases, the J end lost 6 bases, and 20 bases lay between the germline ends. CDR3: CASSDPAGARGQPQHF. The CDR3 DNA follows: TGTGCCAGCAGTGACCCGGCGGGGGCGCGCGGTCAGCCCCAGCATTTT.

The chain links TRBV7-9 to TRBJ1-1, with 7 bases that match TRBD1. The CDR3 extends over 15 amino acids. Germline CDR1 is SEHNR and CDR2 is FQNEAQ (reference sequence). The J segment lost 2 bases and the V segment lost 2 bases, leaving 5 bases of the junction unmatched. For the CDR3, the DNA is TGTGCCAGCAGCTTACTCCGGGACAGCAACACTGAAGCTTTCTTT. It specifies CASSLLRDSNTEAFF.

The J gene is TRBJ2-3, the V gene TRBV5-1, with D tentatively TRBD2 (6 bases). CDR1 SGHRS and CDR2 YFSETQ come from the germline V gene. The length of the CDR3 is 16 residues. Trimming pared 0 bases from V and 2 bases from J, leaving 13 bases between. For the CDR3, the DNA is TGCGCCAGCAGCTTGGCCAGAGGGAGGACCACAGATACGCAGTATTTT. Translated, it gives CASSLARGRTTDTQYF.

V gene TRBV2 combines with J gene TRBJ2-1, with 15 bases fitting TRBD2. CDR1 is SNHLY and CDR2 is FYNNEI in the germline V gene. The CDR3 runs 18 residues. The V and J ends lost 6 bases and 2 bases, in that order; junction bases with no gene match: 8. Written as DNA, the CDR3 is TGTGCCAGCAGCCAGGGACTAGCGGGAGGAGAGGCCTACAATGAGCAGTTCTTC. This codes for CASSQGLAGGEAYNEQFF.

The V call is TRBV12-5, the J call TRBJ1-1; 8 nucleotides line up with TRBD1. V was pared by 1 base and J by 0 bases, with 7 bases of the junction left unmatched. This CDR3 is 17 amino acids long. CDR1 and CDR2 from the germline V gene are LGHNT and FRNRAP. The CDR3 region is CASGLGDGQGVNTEAFF. The CDR3 DNA reads as TGTGCTAGTGGTTTGGGAGATGGACAGGGTGTGAACACTGAAGCTTTCTTT.

The gene calls are TRBV4-3 and TRBJ2-7; 9 bases align to TRBD2. The CDR3 is 18 amino acids. Germline CDR1 reads LGHNA; CDR2 reads YSLEER. V was pared by 4 bases and J by 1 base, with 14 bases of the junction left unmatched. The CDR3: CASSPDRSLLAGSYEQYF. In DNA form, the CDR3 reads TGCGCCAGCAGCCCCGACCGATCCCTTCTAGCGGGGTCCTACGAGCAGTACTTC.

The chain links TRBV28 to TRBJ2-2; TRBD1 matches at 7 bases. V lost 1 base, J lost 6 bases, and 5 bases stayed unmatched. The germline CDR1 and CDR2 sequences are MDHEN and SYDVKM. The CDR3 loop spans 15 amino acids. This chain's CDR3 is CASSLSDRAAGELFF. In DNA, the CDR3 is TGTGCCAGCAGTTTATCAGACAGGGCGGCCGGGGAGCTGTTTTTT.